These T cell receptor beta chains were read from a single sample in a study of T cells after posttransplantation cyclophosphamide. The table came from immunoSEQ multiplex PCR; TCRdb's copy has only in-frame clones and leaves some out. In the table there are some 52,000 clones, approximately 86% of which are singletons. Sequencing was carried out using PBMCs. Receptor source: a man younger than 40 with a blood cancer, CMV-positive, and with a related stem cell donor. CDR3s include the opening cysteine and the closing phenylalanine or tryptophan. The D gene is left open where the match is weak. Size tells how often a clone was seen (once, few, many) or the class of an expanded clone, and some rows leave it out.

J: TRBJ2-2
size: -
V: TRBV18
D: TRBD2
CDR3: CASSPGLAGAGGTGELFF
DNA: TGTGCCAGCTCACCAGGACTAGCGGGAGCCGGTGGCACCGGGGAGCTGTTTTTT

J: TRBJ1-5
size: -
V: TRBV15
D: TRBD1
CDR3: CATSRDSGQNQPQHF
DNA: TGTGCCACCAGCAGAGATTCGGGACAGAATCAGCCCCAGCATTTT

J: TRBJ2-7
size: -
V: TRBV18
D: TRBD1
CDR3: CASSPNGQGNFGEQYF
DNA: TGTGCCAGCTCACCAAACGGACAGGGTAACTTTGGCGAGCAGTACTTC

J: TRBJ2-7
size: -
V: TRBV5-4
D: TRBD2
CDR3: CASSSTGRQYEQYF
DNA: TGTGCCAGCAGCTCGACCGGGAGGCAATACGAGCAGTACTTC

J: TRBJ2-1
size: -
V: TRBV7-9
D: TRBD1
CDR3: CASSLVGHRGQRYNEQFF
DNA: TGTGCCAGCAGCTTAGTAGGGCACAGGGGGCAACGTTACAATGAGCAGTTCTTC

J: TRBJ1-5
size: -
V: TRBV5-8
D: TRBD1
CDR3: CASRFPGTAFGHF
DNA: TGTGCCAGCAGGTTTCCCGGGACAGCCTTCGGGCATTTT

J: TRBJ1-2
size: -
V: TRBV19
D: -
CDR3: CASSMVRYGYTF
DNA: TGTGCCAGTAGTATGGTCAGATATGGCTACACCTTC

J: TRBJ1-5
size: -
V: TRBV5-1
D: TRBD1
CDR3: CASSPQGASGQPQHF
DNA: TGCGCCAGCAGCCCGCAGGGGGCATCTGGTCAGCCCCAGCATTTT

J: TRBJ2-7
size: -
V: TRBV9
D: -
CDR3: CASSSAAEHEQYF
DNA: TGTGCCAGCAGCTCCGCGGCTGAGCACGAGCAGTACTTC

J: TRBJ2-1
size: -
V: TRBV11-3
D: -
CDR3: CASSSEFSSYNEQFF
DNA: TGTGCCAGCAGCTCCGAATTTAGCTCCTACAATGAGCAGTTCTTC

J: TRBJ1-3
size: -
V: TRBV30
D: -
CDR3: CAWRDTTGPGNTIYF
DNA: TGTGCCTGGAGGGATACCACAGGGCCTGGAAACACCATATATTTT

J: TRBJ2-1
size: few
V: TRBV19
D: -
CDR3: CASSGVREIKFF
DNA: TGTGCCAGTAGTGGAGTCCGGGAGATCAAGTTCTTC

J: TRBJ2-7
size: -
V: TRBV27
D: -
CDR3: CASSSRTERQEQYF
DNA: TGTGCCAGCAGTTCCCGGACAGAGAGGCAAGAGCAGTACTTC

J: TRBJ1-2
size: -
V: TRBV9
D: -
CDR3: CASSVGVSGLSYGYTF
DNA: TGTGCCAGCAGCGTAGGTGTTAGTGGGCTATCCTATGGCTACACCTTC

J: TRBJ2-5
size: -
V: TRBV6-5
D: TRBD1
CDR3: CASSTSDRDQYF
DNA: TGTGCCAGCAGCACTTCCGACAGGGACCAGTACTTC

J: TRBJ2-4
size: -
V: TRBV6-1
D: TRBD1
CDR3: CASSVGQGNEAKNIQYF
DNA: TGTGCCAGCAGTGTGGGACAGGGAAACGAAGCCAAAAACATTCAGTACTTC

J: TRBJ2-5
size: -
V: TRBV6-1
D: -
CDR3: CASSEDLRRETQYF
DNA: TGTGCCAGCAGTGAAGATCTACGGAGGGAGACCCAGTACTTC

J: TRBJ2-7
size: -
V: TRBV11-2
D: -
CDR3: CASSPWGGAHEQYF
DNA: TGTGCCAGCAGCCCCTGGGGCGGGGCCCACGAGCAGTACTTC

J: TRBJ2-2
size: -
V: TRBV5-6
D: -
CDR3: CASSLGDRGNTGELFF
DNA: TGTGCCAGCAGCTTGGGGGATAGGGGGAACACCGGGGAGCTGTTTTTT

J: TRBJ1-2
size: once
V: TRBV30
D: -
CDR3: CAWRSGARGHGYTF
DNA: TGTGCCTGGAGATCAGGTGCCAGGGGACACGGCTACACCTTC

J: TRBJ2-7
size: -
V: TRBV5-1
D: TRBD1
CDR3: CASSFSTGGSDEQYF
DNA: TGCGCCAGCAGCTTTTCGACAGGGGGAAGTGACGAGCAGTACTTC

J: TRBJ1-2
size: few
V: TRBV7-3
D: -
CDR3: CASSPGERGYGYTF
DNA: TGTGCCAGCAGCCCAGGGGAACGAGGCTATGGCTACACCTTC

J: TRBJ2-7
size: -
V: TRBV7-2
D: TRBD2
CDR3: CASSLQMAGGPDEQYF
DNA: TGTGCCAGCAGCCTCCAGATGGCGGGAGGGCCGGACGAGCAGTACTTC

J: TRBJ2-3
size: -
V: TRBV5-1
D: TRBD2
CDR3: CASSSGITSGLGTDTQYF
DNA: TGCGCCAGCAGCTCGGGAATTACTAGCGGGCTTGGAACAGATACGCAGTATTTT

J: TRBJ1-5
size: -
V: TRBV19
D: -
CDR3: CASSTIFQPQHF
DNA: TGTGCCAGTAGTACTATTTTTCAGCCCCAGCATTTT

J: TRBJ2-5
size: -
V: TRBV27
D: TRBD2
CDR3: CASSFGSGSTETQYF
DNA: TGTGCCAGCAGTTTTGGTAGCGGGAGCACCGAGACCCAGTACTTC

J: TRBJ1-4
size: few
V: TRBV27
D: -
CDR3: CASKRTQGLNEKLFF
DNA: TGTGCCAGCAAGAGGACCCAGGGGTTGAATGAAAAACTGTTTTTT

J: TRBJ2-1
size: -
V: TRBV6-6
D: TRBD2
CDR3: CASSYSLAGAGNEQFF
DNA: TGTGCCAGCAGTTACTCGCTAGCGGGAGCTGGCAATGAGCAGTTCTTC

J: TRBJ2-3
size: -
V: TRBV25-1
D: TRBD1
CDR3: CASGGQGGDTQYF
DNA: TGTGCCAGCGGGGGACAGGGTGGAGATACGCAGTATTTT

J: TRBJ2-3
size: -
V: TRBV12-5
D: TRBD2
CDR3: CASGLVLAGHLYF
DNA: TGTGCTAGTGGTTTAGTTCTAGCGGGCCACCTGTATTTT

J: TRBJ2-5
size: -
V: TRBV19
D: TRBD2
CDR3: CASSPPGAGGLETQYF
DNA: TGTGCCAGTAGTCCTCCGGGGGCGGGAGGGCTGGAGACCCAGTACTTC

J: TRBJ2-7
size: -
V: TRBV7-9
D: -
CDR3: CASSFVQGVAYEQYF
DNA: TGTGCCAGCAGCTTCGTCCAGGGCGTAGCCTACGAGCAGTACTTC

J: TRBJ1-3
size: few
V: TRBV30
D: -
CDR3: CAWTPSGNTIYF
DNA: TGTGCCTGGACTCCCTCTGGAAACACCATATATTTT

J: TRBJ1-1
size: -
V: TRBV5-4
D: -
CDR3: CASSLWQATEAFF
DNA: TGTGCCAGCAGCTTGTGGCAGGCCACTGAAGCTTTCTTT

J: TRBJ2-1
size: -
V: TRBV7-3
D: -
CDR3: CASSFSATGSNEQFF
DNA: TGTGCCAGCAGCTTTAGCGCTACGGGTAGTAATGAGCAGTTCTTC

J: TRBJ2-7
size: -
V: TRBV15
D: TRBD1
CDR3: CATSRDSRGLREQYF
DNA: TGTGCCACCAGCAGGGACAGCAGGGGGCTGAGAGAGCAGTACTTC

J: TRBJ1-2
size: -
V: TRBV5-5
D: -
CDR3: CASSLSPGVGGYTF
DNA: TGTGCCAGCAGCTTATCCCCAGGGGTAGGTGGCTACACCTTC

J: TRBJ1-2
size: once
V: TRBV4-1
D: -
CDR3: CAGSQDGAAIGHGYTF
DNA: TGCGCCGGCAGCCAAGATGGGGCAGCGATTGGTCATGGCTACACCTTC

J: TRBJ1-1
size: -
V: TRBV7-9
D: -
CDR3: CASSLARGGRRDTEAFF
DNA: TGTGCCAGCAGCTTAGCAAGGGGTGGGAGGAGGGACACTGAAGCTTTCTTT

J: TRBJ2-5
size: -
V: TRBV5-5
D: TRBD1
CDR3: CASSLGTGGAGETQYF
DNA: TGTGCCAGCAGCTTGGGGACAGGGGGCGCGGGAGAGACCCAGTACTTC

J: TRBJ1-5
size: -
V: TRBV27
D: -
CDR3: CASSLGGSNQPQHF
DNA: TGTGCCAGCAGTTTAGGGGGGAGCAATCAGCCCCAGCATTTT

J: TRBJ2-7
size: -
V: TRBV6-1
D: -
CDR3: CASSELFVYEQYF
DNA: TGTGCCAGCAGTGAACTATTCGTCTACGAGCAGTACTTC

J: TRBJ2-1
size: -
V: TRBV19
D: TRBD2
CDR3: CASTPLAGGLYNEQFF
DNA: TGTGCCAGTACTCCCCTAGCGGGAGGGCTCTACAATGAGCAGTTCTTC

J: TRBJ2-5
size: -
V: TRBV18
D: -
CDR3: CASSPSLDLGTQYF
DNA: TGTGCCAGCTCACCCTCACTAGATCTGGGGACCCAGTACTTC

J: TRBJ1-2
size: -
V: TRBV2
D: TRBD1
CDR3: CASSLTGEIYGYTF
DNA: TGTGCCAGCAGTTTGACAGGGGAGATCTATGGCTACACCTTC

J: TRBJ2-2
size: -
V: TRBV30
D: TRBD1
CDR3: CAWTLPDRVDGELFF
DNA: TGTGCCTGGACCCTACCCGACAGGGTCGACGGGGAGCTGTTTTTT

J: TRBJ2-5
size: -
V: TRBV2
D: TRBD2
CDR3: CASILAGDGGTQYF
DNA: TGTGCCAGCATATTAGCGGGAGATGGGGGGACCCAGTACTTC

J: TRBJ2-1
size: -
V: TRBV28
D: TRBD2
CDR3: CASSQPTSGSYNEQFF
DNA: TGTGCCAGCAGTCAGCCGACTAGCGGTTCCTACAATGAGCAGTTCTTC

J: TRBJ1-1
size: -
V: TRBV9
D: -
CDR3: CASSVAGDTEAFF
DNA: TGTGCCAGCAGCGTAGCCGGGGACACTGAAGCTTTCTTT

J: TRBJ2-5
size: -
V: TRBV28
D: TRBD1
CDR3: CASSEAGGGQETQYF
DNA: TGTGCCAGCTCGGAAGCAGGGGGCGGGCAAGAGACCCAGTACTTC